Only a few counts were recorded for the clone carrying this T cell receptor beta chain. Original methodology: Amplification from reference gene primers served as the basis for estimated nucleated cell counts. Clones were read by immunoSEQ multiplex PCR, and TCRdb kept only the in-frame ones, dropping some. The V and J calls and the clone size are those of that table, but D and trimming were determined from the DNA. The data hold 90,000 to 100,000 clones, with about 81% observed a single time. The data derive from a study of blood T cell repertoires in COVID-19. Study context: Whether acute or convalescent, the COVID-19 samples came from the United States, Italy and Spain. T cells, B-cell-depleted T cells, or PBMCs provided the cDNA or gDNA that served as material.

The length of the CDR3 is 13 residues. CDR1 and CDR2 from the germline V gene are SNHLY and FYNNEI. The V gene lost 2 bases and the J gene lost 11 bases, with 10 bases spanning the gap. The sequence came from a man of 80 years or more with acute or convalescent COVID-19. The rearrangement links TRBV2 to TRBJ1-6; perhaps TRBD1 as D (6 bases). The specimen sequenced was peripheral blood. The DNA for the CDR3 is TGTGCCAGCAGTGAAACAGGGAACCCACCCCTCCACTTT. Its protein is CASSETGNPPLHF.